A selection of T cell receptor beta chains follows, all from one sample in a study of CD8 T cells in Susac syndrome. One entry per CDR3 protein results from TCRdb running MiXCR on the immunoSEQ multiplex PCR reads. Of about 300,000 distinct CDR3 sequences listed, about nine tenths are singletons. Specimen: CD8+ T cells from PBMCs. The receptors were sampled from a human donor with multiple sclerosis. Both conserved end residues are trimmed from each CDR3. The order of the fields is V gene, clone size, J gene, D gene, CDR3 protein. D genes are given only for firm matches. Size is omitted from some rows. Given values are once, few, many or a class for expanded clones.

TRBV3-1	-	TRBJ2-7	-	ASSQDSAPSYEQY
TRBV7-8	-	TRBJ2-1	-	ASSSDGNEQF
TRBV6-6	-	TRBJ1-5	TRBD1	ASSYDRDRQPQH
TRBV19	-	TRBJ2-7	-	ASSIRAELYEQY
TRBV27	once	TRBJ2-7	TRBD2	ASSPRTSGLEQY
TRBV6-5	-	TRBJ2-7	-	ASAPNLSYEQY
TRBV30	-	TRBJ2-1	TRBD2	AGRAGERNEQF
TRBV27	-	TRBJ1-2	-	ASSLGLSGGYT
TRBV6-2/TRBV6-3	-	TRBJ2-1	-	ASSRMTSSNEQF
TRBV5-4	-	TRBJ1-1	-	ASSLSGVRTEAF
TRBV27	-	TRBJ1-5	-	ASSLRGSQPQH
TRBV15	-	TRBJ1-5	TRBD1	ATSSNIGTELGQPQH
TRBV30	-	TRBJ2-7	TRBD1	AWSVRQGYEQY
TRBV6-2/TRBV6-3	-	TRBJ2-1	-	ASSYDIDNEQF
TRBV5-1	-	TRBJ2-1	TRBD1	ASSYPRDRAHHEQF
TRBV27	-	TRBJ2-3	TRBD2	ASSFELAGGTDTQY
TRBV4-3	-	TRBJ2-2	TRBD2	ASSQGPPSGYTGELF
TRBV12-3/TRBV12-4	-	TRBJ2-7	-	ASSDSSRWYEQY
TRBV9	-	TRBJ2-5	-	ASSVSGGRGETQY
TRBV20-1	-	TRBJ1-3	-	SASGGSGNTIY
TRBV7-9	-	TRBJ2-7	-	ASWESPYEQY
TRBV11-1	-	TRBJ2-7	-	ASSLAISVLRATGIFSYEQY
TRBV20-1	-	TRBJ2-1	TRBD2	SARVGTSGRVEFEQF
TRBV10-3	-	TRBJ1-1	-	AISPTGTEAF
TRBV5-6	-	TRBJ1-1	-	ASSLDKNTEAF
TRBV29-1	-	TRBJ2-7	TRBD2	SVLAGSGEQY
TRBV9	-	TRBJ2-3	TRBD2	ASSPSLAGGPSDTQY
TRBV7-9	few	TRBJ1-1	-	ASSLEGPEAF
TRBV3-1	-	TRBJ2-3	TRBD2	ASSGRSGRALVSDTQY
TRBV24-1	-	TRBJ2-5	-	ATSDKAPLETQY
TRBV7-9	-	TRBJ2-1	-	ASSFDGDNEQF
TRBV9	-	TRBJ2-1	-	ASSVDGSYNEQF
TRBV7-2	few	TRBJ2-3	TRBD2	ASSLAMAGGTDTQY
TRBV4-3	once	TRBJ2-3	-	ASSQEWGNTDTQY
TRBV4-3	-	TRBJ2-3	TRBD2	ASSQDPTTSGSPPWGDTQY
TRBV15	-	TRBJ2-1	TRBD2	ATSRAGTSGTPEQF
TRBV7-9	-	TRBJ1-2	-	ASSPLVAGLSPFYGYT
TRBV24-1	-	TRBJ2-2	-	ATRPNTGELF
TRBV18	-	TRBJ1-1	TRBD1	ASSPPGTGGEAF
TRBV12-3/TRBV12-4	-	TRBJ1-1	-	ASSFISLGTEAF
TRBV27	-	TRBJ2-7	-	ASSRDSESEQY
TRBV9	-	TRBJ2-7	TRBD1	ASSVGTGGIYSYEQY
TRBV24-1	-	TRBJ2-3	TRBD2	ATSVLAGNTDTQY
TRBV6-2/TRBV6-3	-	TRBJ2-7	TRBD2	ASIGGDYEQY
TRBV20-1	-	TRBJ2-7	-	SARDRDGSYEQY
TRBV28	-	TRBJ2-5	-	ASTSAQGQETQY
TRBV2	-	TRBJ1-5	-	ASRPSAHLSNQPQH
TRBV7-9	-	TRBJ2-3	TRBD2	ASSLGGLATNTQY